Here is one TCR beta chain with its context. This sample is part of a study of T cell changes during pregnancy in multiple sclerosis. CDR3 length equals 13 residues. The V end lost 5 bases, the J end lost 4 bases, and 11 bases lay between the germline ends. CDR1 is SGHNT, CDR2 YENEEA, per germline. Produced via immunoSEQ multiplex PCR; TCRdb's table is partial and in-frame only. The sample holds tens of thousands of clones, 92% seen once. V is TRBV11-3 and J is TRBJ1-2; D not resolved. The input for sequencing was CD4+ T cells from peripheral blood mononuclear cells, taken in the second trimester of pregnancy. The clonotype comes from a female donor with multiple sclerosis, enrolled in a pregnancy study. CDR3 region: CASSQPGGYGYTF. Written as DNA, the CDR3 is TGTGCCAGCAGCCAGCCGGGAGGCTATGGCTACACCTTC.